Listed here are 28 T cell receptor beta chains from one sample, sequenced in a study of blood T cell repertoires in COVID-19. Produced via immunoSEQ multiplex PCR; TCRdb's table is partial and in-frame only. The sample lists about 330,000 clones; roughly 85% were seen once. The sample consisted of peripheral blood. All receptors derive from a human donor in a cohort sampled during active COVID-19.

This clone has a single count. The rearrangement joins TRBV10-2 to TRBJ2-3, with D unresolved. V shed 4 bases and J shed 4 bases, with 9 bases lying between them. In germline, CDR1 is WSHSY, CDR2 SAAADI. This CDR3 has 13 residues. The chain's CDR3 is CASSAQPADTQYF. CDR3 coding DNA: TGCGCCAGCAGTGCACAGCCGGCAGATACGCAGTATTTT.

The rearrangement joins TRBV6-5 to TRBJ1-1; the match to TRBD1 covers 7 bases. The germline V gene encodes CDR1 MNHEY and CDR2 SVGAGI. Trimming cost V 6 bases and J 2 bases; bases outside gene matches: 9. CDR3 length: 15 amino acids. Here the CDR3 reads CASRDSGQINTEAFF. CDR3 coding DNA: TGTGCCAGCAGGGACTCGGGACAGATCAACACTGAAGCTTTCTTT.

The rearrangement links TRBV27 to TRBJ2-7; D possibly corresponds to TRBD1 (6 bases). The ends were cut back, 6 bases at V and 3 bases at J, with 15 bases in the middle. This CDR3 has 14 residues. The germline CDR1 and CDR2 sequences are MNHEY and SMNVEV (reference sequence). CDR3 DNA sequence: TGTGCCAGCAGCCCCGACAGGAGTCTCTACGAGCAGTACTTC. The encoded protein is CASSPDRSLYEQYF.

The CDR3 DNA sequence: TGTGCCAGTATCGAGACAGGGGAGTTGGGGGAGCTGTTTTTT. It encodes CASIETGELGELFF. The V and J genes are TRBV19 and TRBJ2-2; 8 nucleotides line up with TRBD1. V trimming: 7 bases; J trimming: 8 bases; junction bases outside the gene matches: 9. The CDR3 runs to 14 residues. Germline assignment: CDR1 LNHDA and CDR2 SQIVND (reference sequence).

The chain links TRBV10-3 to TRBJ2-7, with TRBD1 matching 7 bases. The germline V gene has CDR1 ENHRY and CDR2 SYGVKD. CDR3 length equals 15 residues. J gave up 3 bases and V 6 bases, and 11 bases lay outside the gene matches. CDR3 region: CAISLRQGGFYEQYF. CDR3 coding DNA: TGTGCCATCAGCCTCAGACAGGGTGGTTTCTACGAGCAGTACTTC.

This clone occurred many times. The chain couples TRBV3-1 (or the pseudogene TRBV3-2) to TRBJ1-6; D is undetermined. In germline, CDR1 is LGHDT, CDR2 YNNKEL (reference sequence). The CDR3 loop spans 16 amino acids. The V end lost 3 bases, the J end lost 3 bases, and 12 bases lay between the germline ends. CDR3: CASSQRSTVYNSPLHF. The CDR3 nucleotides are TGTGCCAGCAGCCAGAGGTCTACTGTCTATAATTCACCCCTCCACTTT.

The rearrangement links TRBV4-1 to TRBJ1-2; 9 bases line up with TRBD1. The germline CDR1 and CDR2 sequences are MGHRA and YSYEKL. V lost 4 bases, J lost 8 bases, and 5 bases stayed unmatched. The CDR3 contains 13 residues. The CDR3 here is CASSLQGAGGYTF. The CDR3 coding sequence is TGCGCCAGCAGCCTACAGGGGGCTGGGGGCTACACCTTC.

The DNA of the CDR3 is TGTGCCACCAGTGACCGGGACAGGGGAAGTCAGCCCCAGCATTTT. Translation: CATSDRDRGSQPQHF. This chain joins TRBV24-1 and TRBJ1-5; 10 bases are shared with TRBD1. V lost 4 bases, J lost 6 bases, and 5 bases stayed unmatched. Germline values: CDR1 KGHDR, CDR2 SFDVKD. This CDR3 contains 15 residues.

The J gene is TRBJ1-1, the V gene TRBV24-1; 8 nucleotides match TRBD1. J lost 5 bases, V lost 5 bases, and 6 bases had no gene match. The germline V gene encodes CDR1 KGHDR and CDR2 SFDVKD. The CDR3 has 14 residues. DNA for the CDR3: TGTGCCACCAGTGCTACAGGGGGTGGGACTGAAGCTTTCTTT. This translates into CATSATGGGTEAFF.

The CDR3 DNA reads as TGCACCAGCAGCCAAGAATTGGTCGTCGATTGTCCCCCGAGGCCCTCCTACGAGCAGTACTTT. This sequence encodes CTSSQELVVDCPPRPSYEQYF. The genes are TRBV1 and TRBJ2-7; the table calls TRBD2, which could not be checked here. TRBV1 is given as a pseudogene. This CDR3 region has 21 residues.

The V and J genes are TRBV24-1 and TRBJ2-5; D is undetermined. This CDR3 is built from 11 residues. Germline V CDR1 and CDR2: KGHDR, SFDVKD. V lost 3 bases and J 9 bases, leaving 7 bases between the germline ends. The CDR3 bases are TGTGCCACCAGTGATGCTGCGTCCCAGTACTTC. As protein: CATSDAASQYF.

Only a few counts were recorded for this clone. The V gene is TRBV19, the J gene TRBJ1-6; D perhaps matches TRBD1 (5 bases). CDR1 LNHDA and CDR2 SQIVND come from the germline V gene (reference sequence). There are 16 residues in the CDR3. V was clipped by 3 bases and J by 4 bases, with 13 bases between them. The CDR3, as DNA: TGTGCCAGTAGTATCGATTGGGGCAGATATAATTCACCCCTCCACTTT. Amino acid sequence: CASSIDWGRYNSPLHF. The variable domain in full, with the rest retrieved from reference TRBV19 and TRBJ1-6, is DGGITQSPKYLFRKEGQNVTLSCEQNLNHDAMYWYRQDPGQGLRLIYYSQIVNDFQKGDIAEGYSVSREKKESFPLTVTSAQKNPTAFYLCASSIDWGRYNSPLHFGNGTRLTVT.

V and J are TRBV29-1 and TRBJ1-1; D is ambiguous. The CDR3 spans 10 residues. The germline gives CDR1 SQVTM, CDR2 ANQGSEA. The V end was cut by 5 bases, the J end by 7 bases, with 8 bases between. DNA of the CDR3: TGCAGCGTTCCCGGGTATGAAGCTTTCTTT. It encodes CSVPGYEAFF.

J is TRBJ2-7 and V is TRBV25-1; 9 nucleotides line up with TRBD1. The V segment lost 4 bases and the J segment 3 bases; nucleotides outside the gene matches: 1. Germline lookup yields CDR1 MGHDK and CDR2 SYGVNS. This CDR3 is built from 13 residues. The CDR3 DNA is TGTGCCAGCAGTGGACAGGGGGTCTACGAGCAGTACTTC. It codes for CASSGQGVYEQYF.

The chain is built from TRBV4-2 and TRBJ1-2; D not resolved. The CDR3 loop spans 16 amino acids. Germline V CDR1 and CDR2: LGHNA, YNFKEQ. V shed 0 bases and J shed 5 bases, with 16 bases lying between them. CDR3 bases: TGTGCCAGCAGCCAAGATTGGGCTCTTTCTCTATATGGCTACACCTTC. Translated, it gives CASSQDWALSLYGYTF.

This clone showed up just once. This chain joins TRBV2 and TRBJ1-1; the D gene is possibly TRBD1 (5 bases). The V gene's germline CDR1 is SNHLY and CDR2 FYNNEI. V gave up 9 bases and J gave up 6 bases, with 11 bases separating them. CDR3 length equals 11 residues. CDR3 bases: TGTGCCAGAACAGGTTTTGCTGAAGCTTTCTTT. Translating it yields CARTGFAEAFF. The entire variable domain, with the rest obtained from reference TRBV2 and TRBJ1-1, is as follows: EPEVTQTPSHQVTQMGQEVILRCVPISNHLYFYWYRQILGQKVEFLVSFYNNEISEKSEIFDDQFSVERPDGSNFTLKIRSTKLEDSAMYFCARTGFAEAFFGQGTRLTVV.

J is TRBJ2-7 and V is TRBV5-6; 9 bases are a match to TRBD1. Germline V gene data show CDR1 as SGHDT and CDR2 as YYEEEE. V shed 8 bases and J 4 bases; nucleotides not matched to a gene: 7. The CDR3 sequence is 13 residues long. The CDR3 is CASDRGRPYEQYF. For the CDR3, the DNA is TGTGCCAGTGACAGGGGGAGGCCGTACGAGCAGTACTTC.

This clone was observed a handful of times. This chain joins TRBV25-1 and TRBJ2-7, with 12 bases fitting TRBD1. V was pared by 2 bases and J by 4 bases, with 3 bases of the junction left unmatched. The germline gives CDR1 MGHDK, CDR2 SYGVNS. The CDR3 extends over 15 amino acids. CDR3 coding DNA: TGTGCCAGCAGTGAACCGGGACAGGGGGCATACGAGCAGTACTTC. It encodes CASSEPGQGAYEQYF.

This sequence joins TRBV5-1 and TRBJ2-7; weak D call: TRBD1 (6 bases). This CDR3 has 16 amino acids. Trimming removed 1 base from V and 0 bases from J, with 14 bases in between. CDR1 SGHRS and CDR2 YFSETQ come from the germline V gene. The CDR3 DNA reads TGCGCCAGCAGCTTGACTTCGACAGGACCCTCCTACGAGCAGTACTTC. Translation: CASSLTSTGPSYEQYF.

The V gene is TRBV13, the J gene TRBJ1-3; 10 bases line up with TRBD1. This CDR3 region has 14 residues. The trim removed 5 bases at V and 3 bases at J, leaving 1 base unmatched. Germline loops: CDR1 PRHDT, CDR2 FYEKMQ (reference sequence). Here the CDR3 reads CASSGTGDGNTIYF. The CDR3 coding sequence is TGTGCCAGCAGCGGGACAGGGGATGGAAACACCATATATTTT. The full variable domain, rest sourced from reference TRBV13 and TRBJ1-3, is AAGVIQSPRHLIKEKRETATLKCYPIPRHDTVYWYQQGPGQDPQFLISFYEKMQSDKGSIPDRFSAQQFSDYHSELNMSSLELGDSALYFCASSGTGDGNTIYFGEGSWLTVV.

The rearrangement joins TRBV19 to TRBJ1-5; 9 bases fit TRBD1. The CDR3 is 15 amino acids. In germline, CDR1 is LNHDA, CDR2 SQIVND (reference sequence). Germline trimming cut 4 bases from V and 6 bases from J; bases unmatched to any gene: 7. The CDR3, as DNA: TGTGCCAGTAGTAGCGACAGGGGGGGCGGTCAGCCCCAGCATTTT. It encodes CASSSDRGGGQPQHF.

V usage is TRBV6-5 and J usage is TRBJ2-7, with TRBD1 identical over 7 bases. Losses at the gene ends were 0 bases for V and 4 bases for J; bases not matched to a gene: 3. The CDR3 has 14 amino acids. Germline V gives CDR1 MNHEY, CDR2 SVGAGI. The CDR3 here is CASSYSETGYEQYF. The CDR3 coding sequence is TGTGCCAGCAGTTACTCAGAGACAGGGTACGAGCAGTACTTC.

The V call is TRBV5-8, the J call TRBJ2-1; 10 nucleotides match TRBD1. This CDR3 has 14 amino acids. Germline CDR1 reads SGHTS; CDR2 reads YDEGEE. Unmatched junction bases numbered 4, after V lost 4 bases and J lost 6 bases. The CDR3 protein is CASSQRTGGNEQFF. The CDR3, as DNA: TGTGCCAGCAGCCAAAGGACAGGGGGCAATGAGCAGTTCTTC.

This rearrangement joins TRBV29-1 to TRBJ1-5; TRBD1 might be the D (5 bases). Germline V gene sequence: CDR1 SQVTM, CDR2 ANQGSEA. The CDR3 spans 12 residues. V shed 6 bases and J shed 3 bases, with 9 bases lying between them. CDR3 region: CSVWGDNQPQHF. DNA for the CDR3: TGCAGCGTCTGGGGGGACAATCAGCCCCAGCATTTT.

The chain is built from TRBV27 and TRBJ1-1; 10 bases line up with TRBD1. Germline assignment: CDR1 MNHEY and CDR2 SMNVEV (reference sequence). Trimming removed 6 bases from V and 0 bases from J; junction bases left unmatched: 10. The CDR3 is 17 amino acids. CDR3 DNA sequence: TGTGCCAGCAGCCGAGACAGGGGGCAAATATTGAACACTGAAGCTTTCTTT. Its translation: CASSRDRGQILNTEAFF.

The chain recombines TRBV7-2 with TRBJ2-5; D possibly corresponds to TRBD1 (5 bases). CDR1 and CDR2 from the germline V gene are SGHTA and FQGNSA. The V and J ends lost 1 base and 3 bases respectively, with 9 bases between them. The CDR3 consists of 14 residues. The DNA for the CDR3 is TGTGCCAGCAGCTTAGTGGTCAGGGAAGAGACCCAGTACTTC. Translated: CASSLVVREETQYF.

This clone was counted ten times or more. CDR3 DNA sequence: TGTGCCAGCAGAGACAGGCGGGGGGAAAAACTGTTTTTT. Translation: CASRDRRGEKLFF. This chain joins TRBV6-6 and TRBJ1-4; D possibly corresponds to TRBD1 (6 bases). Germline V gene lookup returns CDR1 MNHNY and CDR2 SVGAGI (reference sequence). The V end lost 6 bases, the J end lost 8 bases, and 13 bases lay between the germline ends. The CDR3 is made up of 13 amino acids.

This clone was picked up a small number of times. The genes are TRBV11-2 and TRBJ1-2; D is ambiguous. CDR3 length: 14 amino acids. V was pared by 6 bases and J by 8 bases, with 19 bases between. CDR1 and CDR2 from the germline V gene are SGHAT and FQNNGV. In nucleotides, the CDR3 is TGTGCCAGCAGGGACGGTGGGAGGACTGGGGGCTACACCTTC. Its translation: CASRDGGRTGGYTF.